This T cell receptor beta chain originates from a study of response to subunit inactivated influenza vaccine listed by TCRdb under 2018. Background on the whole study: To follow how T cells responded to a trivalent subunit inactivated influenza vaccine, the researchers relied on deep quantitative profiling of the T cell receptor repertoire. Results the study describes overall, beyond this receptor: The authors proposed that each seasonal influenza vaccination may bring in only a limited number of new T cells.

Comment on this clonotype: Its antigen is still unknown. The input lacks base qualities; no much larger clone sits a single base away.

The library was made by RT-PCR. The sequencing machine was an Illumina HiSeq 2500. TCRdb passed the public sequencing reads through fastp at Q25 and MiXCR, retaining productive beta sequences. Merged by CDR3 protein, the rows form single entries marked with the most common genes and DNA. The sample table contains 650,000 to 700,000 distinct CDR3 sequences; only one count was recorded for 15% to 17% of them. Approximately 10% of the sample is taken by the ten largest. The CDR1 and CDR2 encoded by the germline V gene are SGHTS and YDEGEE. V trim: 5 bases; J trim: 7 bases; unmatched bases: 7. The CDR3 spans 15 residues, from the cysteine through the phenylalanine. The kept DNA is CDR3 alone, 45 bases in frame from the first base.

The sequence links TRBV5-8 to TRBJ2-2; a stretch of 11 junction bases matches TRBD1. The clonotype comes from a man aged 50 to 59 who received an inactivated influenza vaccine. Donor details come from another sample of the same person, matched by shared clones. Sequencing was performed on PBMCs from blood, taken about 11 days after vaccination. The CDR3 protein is CASSYPGQGVGELFF. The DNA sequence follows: TGTGCCAGCAGTTACCCGGGACAGGGGGTCGGGGAGCTGTTTTTT.